The 28 T cell receptor beta chains listed next were all sequenced from one sample in a study of CD8+ T cells in alopecia areata. Treatment here: oral pan-JAK inhibitor, 5-10 mg twice daily. Extraction of RNA preceded its reverse transcription into cDNA, which served as the sequencing template. Produced via immunoSEQ multiplex PCR; TCRdb's table is partial and in-frame only. The sample lists some 180,000 clones; roughly 53% were seen once. The specimen comprised CD8+ T cells sorted from blood, sampled at week 24, from a patient treated with tofacitinib. The receptors come from a human donor with alopecia areata.

The rearrangement uses TRBV15 and TRBJ1-2; no firm D call. There are 14 residues in the CDR3. V was pared by 5 bases and J by 5 bases, with 15 bases between. Germline loops: CDR1 LNHNV, CDR2 YYDKDF (reference sequence). CDR3 region: CATSGPGERYGYTF. The CDR3 DNA is TGTGCCACCAGCGGTCCCGGAGAGAGATATGGCTACACCTTC.

The gene calls are TRBV9 and TRBJ2-7; TRBD1 aligns across 10 bases. The V gene end was trimmed by 3 bases and the J gene end by 2 bases; junction bases not matched to a gene: 2. The CDR3 spans 14 residues. Germline V gives CDR1 SGDLS, CDR2 YYNGEE. The CDR3 sequence is CASSEGTGAYEQYF. CDR3 coding DNA: TGTGCCAGCAGCGAAGGGACAGGGGCCTACGAGCAGTACTTC.

Comment on this clone: Other nucleotide sequences from this sample produce the same CDR3. The J gene is TRBJ2-3, the V gene TRBV4-3, with D unresolved. Trimming pared 1 base from V and 1 base from J, leaving 6 bases between. Germline assignment: CDR1 LGHNA and CDR2 YSLEER. The CDR3 runs 14 residues. The CDR3 here is CASSQGGGTDTQYF. CDR3 DNA: TGCGCCAGCAGCCAAGGAGGAGGCACAGATACGCAGTATTTT.

The chain combines TRBV29-1 with TRBJ2-7; 7 nucleotides match TRBD1. The germline CDR1 and CDR2 sequences are SQVTM and ANQGSEA. Unmatched junction bases numbered 5, after V lost 4 bases and J lost 2 bases. This CDR3 contains 13 residues. For the CDR3, the DNA is TGCAGCGTTGCGGGACAGCGCACCTACGAGCAGTACTTC. It is translated as CSVAGQRTYEQYF.

In its sample, this clone was seen a few times. CDR3 in amino acids: CSVEDPDRVENTIYF. The CDR3 nucleotides are TGCAGCGTTGAAGACCCGGACAGGGTGGAAAACACCATATATTTT. The genes are TRBV29-1 and TRBJ1-3; TRBD1 matches at 8 bases. V dropped 0 bases and J dropped 6; count of bases not matched to a gene: 7. Germline CDR1 and CDR2: SQVTM and ANQGSEA. This CDR3 spans 15 amino acids. Based on the CDR3 plus reference TRBV29-1 and TRBJ1-3, the full variable domain is SAVISQKPSRDICQRGTSLTIQCQVDSQVTMMFWYRQQPGQSLTLIATANQGSEATYESGFVIDKFPISRPNLTFSTLTVSNMSPEDSSIYLCSVEDPDRVENTIYFGEGSWLTVV.

This clone has more than one count but fewer than ten. The chain links TRBV11-2 to TRBJ1-1, with TRBD1 identical over 7 bases. The CDR3 is made up of 17 amino acids. The germline V gene encodes CDR1 SGHAT and CDR2 FQNNGV. The ends lost 5 bases at V and 0 bases at J; junction bases unmatched: 12. The CDR3 loop reads CASSQGVGGSMNTEAFF. In nucleotides, the CDR3 is TGTGCCAGCAGCCAGGGGGTTGGGGGAAGCATGAACACTGAAGCTTTCTTT.

This clone was picked up a small number of times. The genes are TRBV13 and TRBJ1-4, with a tentative D call TRBD1 (6 bases). Germline V gene lookup returns CDR1 PRHDT and CDR2 FYEKMQ (reference sequence). CDR3 length: 13 residues. Trimming took off 5 bases at V and 8 bases at J, with 12 bases between the two ends. The CDR3 is CASSEGQDEKLFF. The DNA for the CDR3 is TGTGCCAGCAGCGAGGGACAAGACGAAAAACTGTTTTTT.

The V call is TRBV30, the J call TRBJ2-2; D is perhaps TRBD2 (6 bases). The CDR3 consists of 13 residues. V gave up 5 bases and J gave up 4 bases, with 11 bases separating them. Germline assignment: CDR1 GTSNPN and CDR2 SVGIG (reference sequence). CDR3 region: CAWGDGSTGELFF. DNA for the CDR3: TGTGCCTGGGGGGACGGGAGCACCGGGGAGCTGTTTTTT.

The chain links TRBV12-2 to TRBJ1-2. TRBV12-2 corresponds to a pseudogene. This CDR3 has 15 amino acids. DNA of the CDR3: TGTGCAAGTCGCATAGCAGGGTTTCGGAACTATGGCTACACCTTC. Protein sequence: CASRIAGFRNYGYTF.

This chain links TRBV2 with TRBJ1-5; 7 nucleotides match TRBD1. The CDR3 is 14 residues long. The germline V gene has CDR1 SNHLY and CDR2 FYNNEI. The ends lost 2 bases at V and 7 bases at J; junction bases unmatched: 5. Written as DNA, the CDR3 is TGTGCCAGCAGTGAAAGGGGACAGTCCCAGCCCCAGCATTTT. Translation: CASSERGQSQPQHF.

The chain employs TRBV30 and TRBJ2-2; 9 bases align to TRBD1. Germline CDR1 reads GTSNPN; CDR2 reads SVGIG (reference sequence). V dropped 6 bases and J dropped 3; count of bases not matched to a gene: 5. This CDR3 comprises 14 residues. The CDR3 DNA is TGTGCCTGCCGGGACAGGGAGGACACCGGGGAGCTGTTTTTT. Translated, it gives CACRDREDTGELFF. Filled out from reference TRBV30 and TRBJ2-2, the complete variable domain reads SQTIHQWPATLVQPVGSPLSLECTVEGTSNPNLYWYRQAAGRGLQLLFYSVGIGQISSEVPQNLSASRPQDRQFILSSKKLLLSDSGFYLCACRDREDTGELFFGEGSRLTVL.

The chain links TRBV7-8 to TRBJ2-7; 8 nucleotides line up with TRBD2. V lost 1 base and J lost 7; bases outside the gene matches: 3. Germline V gives CDR1 SGHVS, CDR2 FQNEAQ. The CDR3 consists of 13 residues. CDR3 protein: CASSLGTSKEQYF. The CDR3 DNA sequence: TGTGCCAGCAGCTTAGGGACTAGCAAGGAGCAGTACTTC.

V gene TRBV20-1 combines with J gene TRBJ2-1; maybe TRBD2 (5 bases). The CDR3 loop spans 10 amino acids. Trimming shortened V by 6 bases and J by 6 bases, and 6 bases separated the two germline ends. Germline V gene lookup returns CDR1 DFQATT and CDR2 SNEGSKA (reference sequence). The CDR3, as DNA: TGCAGTGCGGAGGCCAATGAGCAGTTCTTC. Amino acid sequence: CSAEANEQFF.

The V gene is TRBV25-1, the J gene TRBJ2-7; D might be TRBD1 (6 bases). V was trimmed by 2 bases and J by 5 bases, leaving 13 bases between them. CDR1 MGHDK and CDR2 SYGVNS come from the germline V gene. CDR3 size: 14 residues. In DNA, the CDR3 is TGTGCCAGCAGTGAACTAACAGGGTTGCACGAGCAGTACTTC. Translation gives CASSELTGLHEQYF.

The chain recombines TRBV7-2 with TRBJ2-1; TRBD1 is a possible D gene (5 bases). The CDR3 has 15 residues. Trimming removed 5 bases from V and 2 bases from J, with 13 bases in between. Germline CDR1 SGHTA, CDR2 FQGNSA. The CDR3 coding sequence is TGTGCCAGCAGCGAAAGGCCAGGGACCTACAATGAGCAGTTCTTC. It is translated as CASSERPGTYNEQFF.

V is TRBV29-1 and J is TRBJ2-3; 9 bases line up with TRBD1. After removal of 3 bases from V and 4 bases from J, the junction contained 8 bases not matched to a gene. The CDR3 is made up of 15 amino acids. Per the germline V gene, CDR1 is SQVTM and CDR2 is ANQGSEA. The CDR3 nucleotides are TGCAGCGTTGAGGGGGGACAGGGTTCAGCAGATACGCAGTATTTT. It yields the protein CSVEGGQGSADTQYF.

In its sample, this clone was seen once. The CDR3 nucleotides are TGTGCCAGCGTGAGGGGGGGCGAGCAGTACTTC. Translated, it gives CASVRGGEQYF. This chain uses TRBV27 with TRBJ2-7; maybe TRBD2 (7 bases). The CDR3 is 11 residues long. From germline, CDR1 is MNHEY and CDR2 SMNVEV (reference sequence). Trimming took off 8 bases at V and 6 bases at J, with 11 bases between the two ends.

The chain joins TRBV6-5 to TRBJ2-7; possible D gene TRBD2, 6 bases. V was clipped by 2 bases and J by 7 bases, with 21 bases between them. The length of the CDR3 is 16 residues. Germline V lookup: CDR1 MNHEY, CDR2 SVGAGI. For the CDR3, the DNA is TGTGCCAGCAGTTACGGGGTTAAGGGGACTGGATCTGAGCAGTACTTC. Its translation: CASSYGVKGTGSEQYF.

This clone has just a few counts. The chain recombines TRBV13 with TRBJ1-4; no clear D gene. This CDR3 is built from 14 residues. From germline, CDR1 is PRHDT and CDR2 FYEKMQ (reference sequence). Trimming removed 6 bases from V and 7 bases from J, with 15 bases in between. The DNA for the CDR3 is TGTGCCAGCAGTTCCCGTGGAGGGCGTGAAAAACTGTTTTTT. It specifies CASSSRGGREKLFF.

The chain combines TRBV6-1 with TRBJ2-4; no reliable D call. This CDR3 comprises 15 residues. Per germline, CDR1 MNHNS and CDR2 SASEGT. V shed 2 bases and J shed 0 bases, with 8 bases lying between them. The CDR3 protein is CASSERQVAKNIQYF. CDR3 sequence (DNA): TGTGCCAGCAGTGAACGCCAAGTAGCCAAAAACATTCAGTACTTC.

This clone was seen a handful of times. The rearrangement uses TRBV7-9 and TRBJ2-1; TRBD1 matches 9 bases. CDR1 and CDR2 (germline): SEHNR, FQNEAQ (reference sequence). Losses at the gene ends were 5 bases for V and 6 bases for J; bases not matched to a gene: 8. The CDR3 has 15 amino acids. CDR3 protein: CASSARDRVGNEQFF. The CDR3 bases are TGTGCCAGCAGCGCTCGGGACAGGGTTGGCAATGAGCAGTTCTTC.

Points on this clone: The junction does not match germline at one end; this may be a read error. CDR3 region: CSVEAGGIYEQYF. CDR3 coding DNA: TGCAGCGTAGAAGCAGGGGGCATTTACGAGCAGTACTTC. The V call is TRBV29-1, the J call TRBJ2-7, with TRBD1 matching 8 bases. This CDR3 is 13 amino acids long. The germline V gene has CDR1 SQVTM and CDR2 ANQGSEA.

Only a few counts were recorded for this clone. Written as DNA, the CDR3 is TGTGCCAGCAGCCCTTACACAGATACGCAGTATTTT. Protein: CASSPYTDTQYF. V is TRBV9 and J is TRBJ2-3; D uncertain. Between the trimmed V and J ends, which lost 4 bases and 2 bases, there was a span of 5 bases. From germline, CDR1 is SGDLS and CDR2 YYNGEE. The CDR3 loop spans 12 amino acids.

This clone was seen more than once but under ten times. This chain uses TRBV10-3 with TRBJ1-6, with a tentative D call TRBD1 (6 bases). Germline CDR1 and CDR2: ENHRY and SYGVKD. The V gene lost 4 bases and the J gene lost 9 bases, with 16 bases spanning the gap. CDR3 length equals 15 residues. This CDR3 is CAISGLQGWSSPLHF. The CDR3, as DNA: TGTGCCATCAGTGGGTTACAGGGTTGGAGTTCACCCCTCCACTTT.

This clone was seen only a few times. The genes are TRBV5-6 and TRBJ1-5, with TRBD1 matching 8 bases. V dropped 3 bases and J dropped 7; count of bases not matched to a gene: 9. There are 15 residues in the CDR3. Germline CDR1 is SGHDT and CDR2 is YYEEEE. The CDR3 DNA sequence: TGTGCCAGCAGCTCGACAGGGGAGGCGAGGCAGCCCCAGCATTTT. This sequence encodes CASSSTGEARQPQHF.

This clone was detected once. The V call is TRBV13, the J call TRBJ2-3; no reliable D call. Germline values: CDR1 PRHDT, CDR2 FYEKMQ (reference sequence). With 4 bases removed from V and 1 base from J, the gap between germline ends came to 6 bases. This CDR3 comprises 13 residues. The CDR3 nucleotides are TGTGCCAGCAGCTCAGGTGGCACAGATACGCAGTATTTT. Translation gives CASSSGGTDTQYF.

The J gene is TRBJ1-2, the V gene TRBV4-1; 10 bases map to TRBD1. CDR1 MGHRA and CDR2 YSYEKL come from the germline V gene. The length of the CDR3 is 16 residues. The V segment lost 6 bases and the J segment 5 bases; nucleotides outside the gene matches: 12. CDR3 residues: CASSGTLGQGFYGYTF. The CDR3 nucleotides are TGCGCCAGCAGTGGGACCTTGGGACAGGGGTTTTATGGCTACACCTTC.

The table lists this clone with a few counts. The chain couples TRBV9 to TRBJ2-1, with a weak D call TRBD1 (5 bases). Trimming took 6 bases from V and 8 from J, leaving 15 bases between them. The CDR3 sequence is 13 residues long. The germline V gene encodes CDR1 SGDLS and CDR2 YYNGEE. CDR3 in amino acids: CASTEAGKDEQFF. The DNA of the CDR3 is TGTGCCAGCACCGAGGCAGGGAAGGATGAGCAGTTCTTC.